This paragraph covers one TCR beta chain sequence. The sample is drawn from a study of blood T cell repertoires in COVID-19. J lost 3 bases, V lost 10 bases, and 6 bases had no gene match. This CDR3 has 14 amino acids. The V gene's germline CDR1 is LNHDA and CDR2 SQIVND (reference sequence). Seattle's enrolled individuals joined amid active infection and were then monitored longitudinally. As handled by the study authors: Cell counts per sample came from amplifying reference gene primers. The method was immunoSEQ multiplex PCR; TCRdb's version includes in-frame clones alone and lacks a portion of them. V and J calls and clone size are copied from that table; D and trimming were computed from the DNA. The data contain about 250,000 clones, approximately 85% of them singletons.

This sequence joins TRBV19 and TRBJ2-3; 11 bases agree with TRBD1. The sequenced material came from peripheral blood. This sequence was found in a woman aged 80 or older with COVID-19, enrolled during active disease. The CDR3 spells CATKDRGLTDTQYF. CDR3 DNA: TGTGCCACCAAGGACAGGGGGCTTACAGATACGCAGTATTTT.